This TCR beta chain was obtained from a study of cytomegalovirus exposure and HLA in healthy donors. Study information: Among roughly 180 million T cells, an earlier analysis found 117 million unique TCR beta sequences. Study-level findings and limits: Reports indicate that TCR beta sequences accurately predicted the HLA-A and HLA-B alleles of most subjects. There was a cluster of highly shared sequence variants that was likely a sequencing artifact.

Comments on this clone: Its antigen is not identified.

This PCR relied on a set of 60 Vbeta primers and 13 Jbeta primers. Source study methods: Roughly 10 million shared chains were among approximately 87 million unique TCR beta chains counted in a later analysis. Data came from immunoSEQ multiplex PCR; TCRdb stores just in-frame clones and leaves some out. That table supplies the V and J calls and clone size; D and trimming were determined from the DNA. The sample lists about 160,000 clones; about 75% were seen once. The CDR3 has 18 amino acids. With 1 base removed from V and 11 bases from J, the gap between germline ends came to 24 bases. CDR1 and CDR2 (germline): MNHNS, SASEGT.

This clonotype was sampled from a woman aged 50 to 65 in good health and CMV-seropositive. The sample taken for sequencing was PBMCs. The rearrangement joins TRBV6-1 to TRBJ1-6, with TRBD1 as a possible D gene (5 bases). The DNA for the CDR3 is TGTGCCAGCAGTGAAGGATTCGGGACGGGGGTTTTTACGGCACCCCTCCACTTT. It yields the protein CASSEGFGTGVFTAPLHF.